The T cell receptor (beta chain) described here comes from a study of Ad26.COV2.S vaccination and SARS-CoV-2 variants. In the study overall: The vaccine Ad26.COV2.S was put into the muscle once, or twice with 56 days between. Whole-study results and caveats: Higher spike-specific TCR breadth was found in vaccine recipients than in placebo recipients.

Treatment noted: some 20 received Ad26.COV2.S at low or high dose, single or two shots; roughly five received placebo; per-sample allocation not given. Sampling happened 63 days after the first vaccine or placebo injection. Vaccination employed an Ad26 vector expressing the Wuhan-strain SARS-CoV-2 spike. TCRdb's copy holds only in-frame clones and misses some; the assay was immunoSEQ multiplex PCR. The sample records hundreds of thousands of clones, over 75% being singletons. Germline loops: CDR1 SGHDN, CDR2 FVKESK. This CDR3 comprises 14 residues. The V gene lost 1 base and the J gene lost 4 bases, with 8 bases spanning the gap. Points on this clone: Its antigen is undetermined.

The TCR originated in a person between 18 and 65 years old who received the Ad26.COV2.S COVID-19 vaccine or a placebo. The sequencing here drew on peripheral blood, taken in a trial of Ad26.COV2.S vaccine versus placebo. V gene TRBV14 combines with J gene TRBJ2-1; D gene unclear. The CDR3 region is CASSQVRAYNEQFF. The DNA of the CDR3 is TGTGCCAGCAGCCAAGTCCGGGCTTACAATGAGCAGTTCTTC.